Below are 16 T cell receptor beta chains sequenced from a single sample in a study of blood T cell repertoires in COVID-19. Sequencing was performed with immunoSEQ multiplex PCR; in TCRdb, only in-frame clones are kept and a portion is missing. The repertoire holds fewer than 100,000 clones, with roughly 87% as singletons. Sequencing input: peripheral blood. The receptors here all came from a man between 70 and 80 years old with acute or convalescent COVID-19.

V usage is TRBV3-1 (or the pseudogene TRBV3-2) and J usage is TRBJ2-3; TRBD1 might be the D (7 bases). CDR3 size: 16 residues. Germline values: CDR1 LGHDT, CDR2 YNNKEL (reference sequence). V gave up 0 bases and J gave up 2 bases, with 12 bases separating them. The CDR3 region has the DNA TGTGCCAGCAGCCAAGAGGGCAGGGGGGCCACAGATACGCAGTATTTT. This sequence encodes CASSQEGRGATDTQYF.

The chain combines TRBV25-1 with TRBJ2-1; TRBD1 agrees at 8 bases. This CDR3 contains 17 residues. The germline CDR1 and CDR2 sequences are MGHDK and SYGVNS. J lost 10 bases, V lost 2 bases, and 16 bases had no gene match. CDR3 loop: CASSERQGRTQNMEQFF. The CDR3 DNA reads TGTGCCAGCAGTGAACGACAGGGGAGGACCCAGAATATGGAGCAGTTCTTC.

The chain has TRBV7-2 and TRBJ1-5; 7 bases fit TRBD1. With V trimmed by 5 bases and J by 0 bases, 4 bases remained unmatched. The CDR3 covers 15 residues. Per the germline V gene, CDR1 is SGHTA and CDR2 is FQGNSA. The CDR3 protein is CASSRTGASNQPQHF. The CDR3 bases are TGTGCCAGCAGCCGGACAGGCGCTAGCAATCAGCCCCAGCATTTT.

Here the CDR3 DNA reads TGTGCCAGCAGCTTGGAAGGGGGCAGGAACACTGAAGCTTTCTTT. Its protein product is CASSLEGGRNTEAFF. The gene calls are TRBV5-4 and TRBJ1-1; 7 nucleotides align to TRBD1. The CDR3 length is 15 residues. CDR1 and CDR2 from the germline V gene are SGHNT and YYREEE (reference sequence). The junction had 3 bases not matched to a gene; V was cut back by 0 bases and J by 1 base.

This clone showed up just once. The chain joins TRBV11-2 to TRBJ1-4; TRBD1 aligns across 8 bases. The V segment lost 4 bases and the J segment 5 bases; nucleotides outside the gene matches: 12. CDR3 length: 17 amino acids. Germline V lookup: CDR1 SGHAT, CDR2 FQNNGV. Written as DNA, the CDR3 is TGTGCCAGCAGCTCGTACCGGGACAGGCACTTAAATGAAAAACTGTTTTTT. This sequence encodes CASSSYRDRHLNEKLFF. Based on the CDR3 plus reference TRBV11-2 and TRBJ1-4, the full variable domain is EAGVAQSPRYKIIEKRQSVAFWCNPISGHATLYWYQQILGQGPKLLIQFQNNGVVDDSQLPKDRFSAERLKGVDSTLKIQPAKLEDSAVYLCASSSYRDRHLNEKLFFGSGTQLSVL.

The rearrangement uses TRBV28 and TRBJ1-5; tentatively, D is TRBD1 (6 bases). Germline lookup yields CDR1 MDHEN and CDR2 SYDVKM. The germline V and J ends were trimmed by 7 bases and 5 bases, with 15 bases remaining between them. This CDR3 contains 14 residues. CDR3 protein: CASNGQPFYQPQHF. As DNA, the CDR3 is TGTGCCAGCAATGGACAGCCGTTTTATCAGCCCCAGCATTTT.

This sequence joins TRBV4-2 and TRBJ2-5; TRBD1 matches at 10 bases. The CDR3 has 15 amino acids. Germline CDR1 reads LGHNA; CDR2 reads YNFKEQ. The J segment lost 5 bases and the V segment lost 1 base, leaving 4 bases of the junction unmatched. In DNA form, the CDR3 reads TGTGCCAGCAGCCAAGGTGGACAGGGGGTCGAGACCCAGTACTTC. It codes for CASSQGGQGVETQYF.

The rearrangement joins TRBV19 to TRBJ1-1; possibly TRBD1 for D (5 bases). With 3 bases removed from V and 2 bases from J, the gap between germline ends came to 13 bases. The CDR3 sequence is 15 residues long. Germline CDR1 is LNHDA and CDR2 is SQIVND (reference sequence). The CDR3 DNA reads as TGTGCCAGTAGTATCGAGACAGCATTTAACACTGAAGCTTTCTTT. It codes for CASSIETAFNTEAFF. Complete variable domain (other parts from reference TRBV19 and TRBJ1-1): DGGITQSPKYLFRKEGQNVTLSCEQNLNHDAMYWYRQDPGQGLRLIYYSQIVNDFQKGDIAEGYSVSREKKESFPLTVTSAQKNPTAFYLCASSIETAFNTEAFFGQGTRLTVV.

V and J are TRBV5-1 and TRBJ2-7; a weak D match, TRBD2 (5 bases). The germline V gene encodes CDR1 SGHRS and CDR2 YFSETQ. The V end lost 7 bases, the J end lost 6 bases, and 14 bases lay between the germline ends. The CDR3 consists of 12 residues. DNA for the CDR3: TGCGCCAGCGGCCCCGATGAGGGCGAGCAGTACTTC. Its translation is CASGPDEGEQYF.

V gene TRBV30 combines with J gene TRBJ1-5, with a possible D match to TRBD1 (5 bases). Germline V gene sequence: CDR1 GTSNPN, CDR2 SVGIG (reference sequence). This CDR3 contains 12 residues. V was pared by 2 bases and J by 5 bases, with 7 bases between. The CDR3 spells CAWSQGYQPQHF. The CDR3 nucleotides are TGTGCCTGGAGTCAGGGTTATCAGCCCCAGCATTTT.

The V and J genes are TRBV12-3 or TRBV12-4 and TRBJ2-1, with D unclear. V was clipped by 3 bases and J by 0 bases, with 3 bases between them. The CDR3 sequence is 13 residues long. CDR3 nucleotide sequence: TGTGCCAGCAGTTTCGGCTCCTACAATGAGCAGTTCTTC. Protein: CASSFGSYNEQFF.

The genes are TRBV19 and TRBJ1-2; TRBD1 matches at 10 bases. V lost 6 bases and J lost 6; bases outside the gene matches: 10. The CDR3 consists of 15 residues. The germline CDR1 and CDR2 sequences are LNHDA and SQIVND (reference sequence). The CDR3 loop is CASRDPGQGFNGYTF. CDR3 DNA sequence: TGTGCCAGTAGAGATCCGGGACAGGGGTTTAATGGCTACACCTTC.

The chain combines TRBV28 with TRBJ1-3, with D maybe TRBD1 (6 bases). V lost 6 bases and J 7 bases, leaving 10 bases between the germline ends. Germline values: CDR1 MDHEN, CDR2 SYDVKM. The CDR3 extends over 12 amino acids. In DNA form, the CDR3 reads TGTGCCAGCAGCAGTCAGGGGAACACCATATATTTT. This gives the protein CASSSQGNTIYF.

The chain couples TRBV2 to TRBJ2-7, with 9 bases that match TRBD1. CDR1 is SNHLY and CDR2 is FYNNEI in the germline V gene. Germline trimming cut 7 bases from V and 5 bases from J; bases unmatched to any gene: 9. There are 14 residues in the CDR3. Written as DNA, the CDR3 is TGTGCCAGCACCGAGACAGGGGGTTTCAACGAGCAGTACGTC. It encodes CASTETGGFNEQYV.

This rearrangement joins TRBV3-1 (or the pseudogene TRBV3-2) to TRBJ1-4, with 8 bases identical to TRBD1. Per germline, CDR1 LGHDT and CDR2 YNNKEL (reference sequence). With 2 bases clipped from V and 3 bases from J, the junction kept 8 bases outside the gene matches. The length of the CDR3 is 17 residues. The CDR3 nucleotides are TGTGCCAGCAGCCAATTCGGGACAGGAGGACCTAATGAAAAACTGTTTTTT. Translated: CASSQFGTGGPNEKLFF.

Concerning this clone: One junction end disagrees with the germline gene, perhaps due to a read error. This chain links TRBV7-9 with TRBJ1-2; 9 positions agree with TRBD1. The CDR3 is made up of 14 amino acids. CDR1 and CDR2 from the germline V gene are SEHNR and FQNEAQ (reference sequence). CDR3 sequence reads: CASSFPGTGLFSSF. As DNA, the CDR3 is TGTGCCAGCAGCTTTCCCGGGACAGGGTTATTCTCAAGCTTC. Variable domain in full (rest from reference TRBV7-9 and TRBJ1-2): DTGVSQNPRHKITKRGQNVTFRCDPISEHNRLYWYRQTLGQGPEFLTYFQNEAQLEKSRLLSDRFSAERPKGSFSTLEIQRTEQGDSAMYLCASSFPGTGLFSSFGSGTRLTVV.